One sample yielded the 5 T cell receptor beta chains listed below, sequenced in a study of regulatory T cells in long-lasting Graves disease. For TCR beta, libraries came from iRepertoire HTBI primers and Arm-PCR of CDR3 regions. One entry per CDR3 protein, called by TCRdb with MiXCR from the multiplex PCR reads. The sample includes about 460,000 distinct CDR3 sequences, 20% to 25% of them seen just once. Time point here: persistent/refractory GD, antithyroid drugs over 5 years with positive TRAb. With RNA extracted from PBMCs as input, the TCR library was made. The material was peripheral blood mononuclear cells (PBMCs), obtained when the disease was refractory, from a patient treated with antithyroid drugs. These TCRs come from a female donor with Graves disease.

This clonotype was picked up a small number of times. The chain is built from TRBV6-1 and TRBJ1-1, with TRBD1 identical over 7 bases. The CDR3 covers 16 residues. The trim removed 5 bases at V and 2 bases at J, leaving 11 bases unmatched. Germline V gene sequence: CDR1 MNHNS, CDR2 SASEGT. The CDR3 region has the DNA TGTGCCAGCAGTCGTAAACAACAGGGGATCAACACTGAAGCTTTCTTT. Its protein is CASSRKQQGINTEAFF.

Regarding this clonotype: This CDR3 fails to terminate in the conserved phenylalanine or tryptophan, so it likely reflects a read error. The rearrangement links TRBV29-1 to TRBJ1-1; 10 bases are shared with TRBD1. V gave up 5 bases and J gave up 1 base; unmatched junction bases: 10. CDR1 and CDR2 (germline): SQVTM, ANQGSEA. The CDR3 has 16 residues. CDR3 in amino acids: CSVNSGTGAGNTEAFL. The CDR3 nucleotides read TGCAGCGTTAATTCCGGGACAGGGGCAGGGAACACTGAAGCTTTCCTT.

J is TRBJ2-3 and V is TRBV4-1; 9 bases agree with TRBD2. Germline assignment: CDR1 MGHRA and CDR2 YSYEKL. With 1 base clipped from V and 3 bases from J, the junction kept 8 bases outside the gene matches. This CDR3 is built from 17 residues. Written as DNA, the CDR3 is TGCGCCAGCAGCCAAGCTCAGTTCCTAGCGGGAACAGATACGCAGTATTTT. It yields the protein CASSQAQFLAGTDTQYF.

This clonotype has ten or more counts. The V and J genes are TRBV11-3 and TRBJ2-7; D unresolved. The CDR3 totals 12 residues. Trimming took off 2 bases at V and 6 bases at J, with 8 bases between the two ends. Germline CDR1 and CDR2: SGHNT and YENEEA. The CDR3 nucleotides are TGTGCCAGCAGCTTAAGATCGATCGAGCAGTACTTC. This encodes CASSLRSIEQYF.

The chain recombines TRBV19 with TRBJ2-5, with D possibly matching TRBD2 (5 bases). The CDR3 is 12 amino acids. Germline V lookup: CDR1 LNHDA, CDR2 SQIVND (reference sequence). V dropped 6 bases and J dropped 5 bases, with 10 bases sitting between them. DNA of the CDR3: TGTGCCAGTAGGCAAGGGAGCGAGACCCAGTACTTC. Translated, it gives CASRQGSETQYF.